Listed below are T cell receptor beta chains from one sample, sequenced in a study of blood T cell repertoires in COVID-19. Generated by immunoSEQ multiplex PCR, the TCRdb table keeps only in-frame clones and is missing some. The table records about 190,000 clones, roughly 80% of them present only once. Sample: peripheral blood. The receptors were sampled from a woman in her forties or fifties with acute or convalescent COVID-19. CDR3s include the opening cysteine and the closing phenylalanine or tryptophan. The D gene is left open where the match is weak. Some rows mark clone size as missing; the rest say once, few, many or name a class of expanded clone.

V gene: TRBV5-4; J gene: TRBJ2-7; clone size: -; D gene: TRBD2; CDR3 protein: CASSTLAVGSEQYF; CDR3 DNA: TGTGCCAGCAGCACACTAGCGGTTGGGTCCGAGCAGTACTTC
V gene: TRBV14; J gene: TRBJ2-7; clone size: few; D gene: -; CDR3 protein: CASSHKYRAFYEQYF; CDR3 DNA: TGTGCCAGCAGCCATAAATACAGGGCGTTCTACGAGCAGTACTTC
V gene: TRBV7-2; J gene: TRBJ2-1; clone size: -; D gene: TRBD2; CDR3 protein: CASSLGTSVDEQFF; CDR3 DNA: TGTGCCAGCAGCTTAGGGACTAGCGTCGATGAGCAGTTCTTC
V gene: TRBV18; J gene: TRBJ2-7; clone size: -; D gene: TRBD1; CDR3 protein: CASSPSLQGVEYF; CDR3 DNA: TGTGCCAGCTCACCAAGCTTGCAGGGGGTGGAGTACTTC
V gene: TRBV7-2; J gene: TRBJ2-3; clone size: -; D gene: TRBD2; CDR3 protein: CASSPGLAGQDTQYF; CDR3 DNA: TGTGCCAGCAGCCCGGGACTAGCGGGGCAAGATACGCAGTATTTT
V gene: TRBV19; J gene: TRBJ1-4; clone size: -; D gene: TRBD1; CDR3 protein: CASRTPSTGELGKLFF; CDR3 DNA: TGTGCCAGTAGGACCCCCTCGACAGGGGAATTAGGAAAACTGTTTTTT
V gene: TRBV7-8; J gene: TRBJ1-1; clone size: -; D gene: -; CDR3 protein: CASSLAKGLRNTEAFF; CDR3 DNA: TGTGCCAGCAGCTTAGCGAAGGGACTCAGGAACACTGAAGCTTTCTTT
V gene: TRBV10-1; J gene: TRBJ1-1; clone size: -; D gene: -; CDR3 protein: CASSEDRAEAFF; CDR3 DNA: TGCGCCAGCAGTGAGGACAGAGCTGAAGCTTTCTTT
V gene: TRBV11-2; J gene: TRBJ2-7; clone size: -; D gene: TRBD1; CDR3 protein: CASSLAGQGSLGQYF; CDR3 DNA: TGTGCCAGCAGCTTAGCGGGACAGGGAAGTTTGGGGCAGTACTTC
V gene: TRBV2; J gene: TRBJ2-3; clone size: -; D gene: -; CDR3 protein: CASSSHTDTQYF; CDR3 DNA: TGTGCCAGCAGTTCACATACAGATACGCAGTATTTT
V gene: TRBV4-3; J gene: TRBJ1-2; clone size: few; D gene: -; CDR3 protein: CASSQVTGNYGYTF; CDR3 DNA: TGCGCCAGCAGCCAGGTTACAGGGAACTATGGCTACACCTTC
V gene: TRBV30; J gene: TRBJ2-7; clone size: few; D gene: TRBD2; CDR3 protein: CAWSVAGVIEQYF; CDR3 DNA: TGTGCCTGGAGTGTAGCGGGAGTGATCGAGCAGTACTTC
V gene: TRBV18; J gene: TRBJ2-5; clone size: -; D gene: -; CDR3 protein: CASSPFTGQETQYF; CDR3 DNA: TGTGCCAGCTCACCATTCACAGGCCAAGAGACCCAGTACTTC
V gene: TRBV5-4; J gene: TRBJ2-1; clone size: -; D gene: TRBD2; CDR3 protein: CASSYPSGLYNEQFF; CDR3 DNA: TGTGCCAGCAGCTATCCTAGCGGGCTTTACAATGAGCAGTTCTTC
V gene: TRBV27; J gene: TRBJ1-1; clone size: -; D gene: TRBD1; CDR3 protein: CASSLGGNTEAFF; CDR3 DNA: TGTGCCAGCAGTCTAGGGGGCAACACTGAAGCTTTCTTT
V gene: TRBV28; J gene: TRBJ1-4; clone size: -; D gene: TRBD1; CDR3 protein: CASSPSTGGARLFF; CDR3 DNA: TGTGCCAGCAGTCCTTCTACAGGGGGCGCGCGGTTGTTTTTT
V gene: TRBV28; J gene: TRBJ1-1; clone size: -; D gene: TRBD1; CDR3 protein: CASSLSQGASEAFF; CDR3 DNA: TGTGCCAGCAGTTTGTCTCAGGGGGCATCGGAAGCTTTCTTT
V gene: TRBV29-1; J gene: TRBJ1-5; clone size: -; D gene: TRBD1; CDR3 protein: CSVVFRGTNQPQHF; CDR3 DNA: TGCAGCGTTGTCTTCAGGGGGACCAATCAGCCCCAGCATTTT
V gene: TRBV11-2; J gene: TRBJ2-7; clone size: -; D gene: TRBD2; CDR3 protein: CASSLSRTSGEQYF; CDR3 DNA: TGTGCCAGCAGCTTGAGTAGGACTAGCGGCGAGCAGTACTTC
V gene: TRBV28; J gene: TRBJ1-2; clone size: -; D gene: TRBD1; CDR3 protein: CASSSLRKGQGAYGYTF; CDR3 DNA: TGTGCCAGCAGTTCTCTCCGAAAAGGACAGGGGGCGTATGGCTACACCTTC
V gene: TRBV12-3/TRBV12-4; J gene: TRBJ2-6; clone size: -; D gene: -; CDR3 protein: CASSHTGANVLTF; CDR3 DNA: TGTGCCAGCAGCCACACTGGGGCCAACGTCCTGACTTTC
V gene: TRBV11-2; J gene: TRBJ1-1; clone size: -; D gene: -; CDR3 protein: CASSFSWGQGNTEAFF; CDR3 DNA: TGTGCCAGCAGCTTTTCGTGGGGCCAAGGGAACACTGAAGCTTTCTTT
V gene: TRBV3-1/TRBV3-2; J gene: TRBJ1-3; clone size: many; D gene: -; CDR3 protein: CASRRAGSGNTIYF; CDR3 DNA: TGTGCCAGCAGGAGGGCGGGATCTGGAAACACCATATATTTT
V gene: TRBV7-6; J gene: TRBJ2-7; clone size: -; D gene: TRBD2; CDR3 protein: CASSERGPTYEQYF; CDR3 DNA: TGTGCCAGCAGCGAGCGGGGGCCAACCTACGAGCAGTACTTC
V gene: TRBV7-2; J gene: TRBJ1-6; clone size: few; D gene: TRBD1; CDR3 protein: CASRHRTTGEHSPLHF; CDR3 DNA: TGTGCCAGCAGACACAGGACCACAGGGGAGCATTCACCCCTCCACTTT
V gene: TRBV10-2; J gene: TRBJ1-3; clone size: -; D gene: TRBD1; CDR3 protein: CASKQGPGNTIYF; CDR3 DNA: TGCGCCAGCAAACAGGGGCCTGGAAACACCATATATTTT
V gene: TRBV24-1; J gene: TRBJ1-1; clone size: -; D gene: -; CDR3 protein: CATSDPGGTREAFF; CDR3 DNA: TGTGCCACCAGTGACCCGGGGGGAACAAGAGAAGCTTTCTTT
V gene: TRBV29-1; J gene: TRBJ1-1; clone size: -; D gene: -; CDR3 protein: CSVAGSGRRSDTEAFF; CDR3 DNA: TGCAGCGTTGCAGGGTCCGGGCGGAGAAGTGACACTGAAGCTTTCTTT
V gene: TRBV27; J gene: TRBJ1-4; clone size: once; D gene: TRBD1; CDR3 protein: CASSLSGTGASTNEKLFF; CDR3 DNA: TGTGCCAGCAGTTTATCGGGGACAGGGGCCTCAACTAATGAAAAACTGTTTTTT
V gene: TRBV5-4; J gene: TRBJ2-7; clone size: -; D gene: TRBD2; CDR3 protein: CASSLKLAGGYEQYF; CDR3 DNA: TGTGCCAGCAGCTTGAAACTAGCGGGAGGATACGAGCAGTACTTC
V gene: TRBV5-1; J gene: TRBJ2-1; clone size: -; D gene: -; CDR3 protein: CASSFSGAYNEQFF; CDR3 DNA: TGCGCCAGCAGCTTCTCGGGAGCCTACAATGAGCAGTTCTTC
V gene: TRBV28; J gene: TRBJ1-4; clone size: once; D gene: -; CDR3 protein: CASSSERGVREKLFF; CDR3 DNA: TGTGCCAGCAGTTCGGAGCGCGGGGTGCGCGAAAAACTGTTTTTT
V gene: TRBV29-1; J gene: TRBJ2-1; clone size: once; D gene: TRBD2; CDR3 protein: CSVRTSGRAGGNEQFF; CDR3 DNA: TGCAGCGTCCGAACTAGCGGGAGGGCCGGAGGCAATGAGCAGTTCTTC
V gene: TRBV3-1/TRBV3-2; J gene: TRBJ1-2; clone size: -; D gene: -; CDR3 protein: CASSRPPGNYGYTF; CDR3 DNA: TGTGCCAGCAGCCGACCCCCGGGGAACTATGGCTACACCTTC
V gene: TRBV3-1/TRBV3-2; J gene: TRBJ2-7; clone size: -; D gene: TRBD1; CDR3 protein: CASSQRTGSHEQYF; CDR3 DNA: TGTGCCAGCAGCCAAAGGACAGGGTCCCACGAGCAGTACTTC
V gene: TRBV25-1; J gene: TRBJ2-7; clone size: -; D gene: TRBD1; CDR3 protein: CASSVGQGTYEQYF; CDR3 DNA: TGTGCCAGCAGTGTGGGACAGGGTACCTACGAGCAGTACTTC
V gene: TRBV5-6; J gene: TRBJ2-7; clone size: -; D gene: TRBD2; CDR3 protein: CASSLVSGGLSYEQYF; CDR3 DNA: TGTGCCAGCAGCTTGGTTAGCGGGGGACTCTCCTACGAGCAGTACTTC
V gene: TRBV5-4; J gene: TRBJ1-1; clone size: -; D gene: -; CDR3 protein: CASSPIRQDTEAFF; CDR3 DNA: TGTGCCAGCAGCCCCATCAGGCAAGACACTGAAGCTTTCTTT
V gene: TRBV12-3/TRBV12-4; J gene: TRBJ1-5; clone size: -; D gene: -; CDR3 protein: CASSKNSNQPQHF; CDR3 DNA: TGTGCCAGCAGCAAAAATAGCAATCAGCCCCAGCATTTT
V gene: TRBV6-5; J gene: TRBJ2-3; clone size: -; D gene: TRBD1; CDR3 protein: CASSYPQGGTDTQYF; CDR3 DNA: TGTGCCAGCAGTTACCCGCAGGGGGGCACAGATACGCAGTATTTT
V gene: TRBV7-6; J gene: TRBJ1-1; clone size: few; D gene: -; CDR3 protein: CASSLETPNTEAFF; CDR3 DNA: TGTGCCAGCAGCTTAGAGACACCGAACACTGAAGCTTTCTTT
V gene: TRBV20-1; J gene: TRBJ1-2; clone size: -; D gene: -; CDR3 protein: CSASEGHATDYGYTF; CDR3 DNA: TGCAGTGCTAGTGAGGGACACGCTACGGACTATGGCTACACCTTC
V gene: TRBV30; J gene: TRBJ1-4; clone size: -; D gene: -; CDR3 protein: CAWGAVAGKLFF; CDR3 DNA: TGTGCCTGGGGGGCGGTGGCGGGGAAACTGTTTTTT
V gene: TRBV5-5; J gene: TRBJ1-6; clone size: -; D gene: TRBD1; CDR3 protein: CASSGGQGARGNSPLHF; CDR3 DNA: TGTGCCAGCAGCGGTGGACAGGGGGCGAGGGGGAATTCACCCCTCCACTTT
V gene: TRBV12-1; J gene: TRBJ2-2; clone size: -; D gene: -; CDR3 protein: CASSFLPGGFVELFF; CDR3 DNA: TGTGCCAGCAGCTTTCTTCCAGGGGGCTTCGTGGAGCTGTTTTTT